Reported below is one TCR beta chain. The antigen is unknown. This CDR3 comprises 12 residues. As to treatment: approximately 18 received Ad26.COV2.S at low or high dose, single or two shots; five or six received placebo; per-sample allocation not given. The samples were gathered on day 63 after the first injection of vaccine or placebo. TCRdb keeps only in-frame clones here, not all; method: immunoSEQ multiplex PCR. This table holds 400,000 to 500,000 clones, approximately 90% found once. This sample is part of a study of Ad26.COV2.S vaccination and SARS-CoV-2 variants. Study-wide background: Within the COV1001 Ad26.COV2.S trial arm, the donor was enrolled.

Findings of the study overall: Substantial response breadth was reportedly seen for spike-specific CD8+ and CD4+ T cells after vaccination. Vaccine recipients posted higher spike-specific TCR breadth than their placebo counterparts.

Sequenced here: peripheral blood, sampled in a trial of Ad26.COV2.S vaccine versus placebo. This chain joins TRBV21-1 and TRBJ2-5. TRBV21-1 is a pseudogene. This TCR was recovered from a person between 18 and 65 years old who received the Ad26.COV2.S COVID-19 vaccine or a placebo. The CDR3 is CASSRVQETQYF. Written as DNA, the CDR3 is TGTGCCAGCAGCAGGGTCCAAGAGACCCAGTACTTC.